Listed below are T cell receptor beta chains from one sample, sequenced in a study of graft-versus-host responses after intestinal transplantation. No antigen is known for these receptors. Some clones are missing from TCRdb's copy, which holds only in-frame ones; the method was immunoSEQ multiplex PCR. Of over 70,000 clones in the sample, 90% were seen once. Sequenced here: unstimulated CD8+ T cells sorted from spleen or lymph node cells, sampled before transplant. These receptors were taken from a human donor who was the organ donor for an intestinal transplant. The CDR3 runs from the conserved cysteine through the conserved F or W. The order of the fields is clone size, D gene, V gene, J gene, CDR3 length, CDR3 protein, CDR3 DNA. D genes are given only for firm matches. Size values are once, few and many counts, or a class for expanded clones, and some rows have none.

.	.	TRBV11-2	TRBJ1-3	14	CASSLDEGGNTIYF	TGTGCCAGCAGCTTGGACGAGGGAGGAAACACCATATATTTT
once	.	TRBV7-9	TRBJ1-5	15	CASSLGRGSNQPQHF	TGTGCCAGCAGCTTAGGGAGGGGAAGCAATCAGCCCCAGCATTTT
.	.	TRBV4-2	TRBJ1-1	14	CASSQGSPDTEAFF	TGTGCCAGCAGCCAAGGTAGTCCGGACACTGAAGCTTTCTTT
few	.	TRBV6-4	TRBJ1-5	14	CASSELPGNQPQHF	TGTGCCAGCAGTGAGCTACCGGGCAATCAGCCCCAGCATTTT
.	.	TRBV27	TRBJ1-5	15	CASSPLGETNQPQHF	TGTGCCAGCAGTCCCCTGGGAGAGACGAATCAGCCCCAGCATTTT
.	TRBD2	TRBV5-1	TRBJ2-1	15	CASSLTSGGYNEQFF	TGCGCCAGCAGCTTAACTAGCGGGGGATACAATGAGCAGTTCTTC
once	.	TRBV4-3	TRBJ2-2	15	CASSQDLYGTGELFF	TGCGCCAGCAGCCAAGATTTATACGGCACCGGGGAGCTGTTTTTT
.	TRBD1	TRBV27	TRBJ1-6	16	CASSGWDSSYNSPLHF	TGTGCCAGCAGTGGATGGGACAGCTCCTATAATTCACCCCTCCACTTT
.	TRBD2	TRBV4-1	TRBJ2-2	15	CASSGRGGSPGELFF	TGCGCCAGCAGCGGGCGGGGGGGCAGTCCCGGGGAGCTGTTTTTT
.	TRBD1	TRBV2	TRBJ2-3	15	CASSERDSITDTQYF	TGTGCCAGCAGTGAAAGGGACAGCATCACAGATACGCAGTATTTT
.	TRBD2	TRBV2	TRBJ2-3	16	CASSGNRGLDTDTQYF	TGTGCCAGCAGTGGCAATCGGGGACTAGACACAGATACGCAGTATTTT
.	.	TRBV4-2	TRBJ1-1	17	CASSQDDPGQIHTEAFF	TGTGCCAGCAGCCAAGATGACCCTGGACAGATTCACACTGAAGCTTTCTTT